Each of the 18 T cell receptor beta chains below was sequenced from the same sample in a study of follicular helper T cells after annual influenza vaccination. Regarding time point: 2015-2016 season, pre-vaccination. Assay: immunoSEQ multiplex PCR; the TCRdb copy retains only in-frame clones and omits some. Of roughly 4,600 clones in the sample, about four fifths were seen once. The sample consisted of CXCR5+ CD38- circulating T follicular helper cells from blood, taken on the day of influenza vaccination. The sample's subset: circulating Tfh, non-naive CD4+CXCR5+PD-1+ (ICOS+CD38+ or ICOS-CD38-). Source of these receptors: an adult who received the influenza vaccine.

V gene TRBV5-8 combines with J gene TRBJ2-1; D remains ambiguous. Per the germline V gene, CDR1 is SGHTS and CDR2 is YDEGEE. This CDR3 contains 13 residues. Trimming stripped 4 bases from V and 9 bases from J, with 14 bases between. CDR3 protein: CASSTQAGSEQFF. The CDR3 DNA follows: TGTGCCAGCAGCACCCAGGCTGGTAGTGAGCAGTTCTTC.

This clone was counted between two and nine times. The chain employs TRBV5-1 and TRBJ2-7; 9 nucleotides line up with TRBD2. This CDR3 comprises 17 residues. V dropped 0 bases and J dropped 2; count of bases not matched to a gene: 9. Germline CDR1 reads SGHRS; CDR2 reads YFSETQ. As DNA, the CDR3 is TGCGCCAGCAGCTTGGTAGTCCGAGCGGGGGGAACCTACGAGCAGTACTTC. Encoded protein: CASSLVVRAGGTYEQYF.

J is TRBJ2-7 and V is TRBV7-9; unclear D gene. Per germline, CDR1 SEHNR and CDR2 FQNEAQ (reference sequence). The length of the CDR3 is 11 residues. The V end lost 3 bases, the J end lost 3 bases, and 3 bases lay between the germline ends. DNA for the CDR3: TGTGCCAGCAGCTTTCGCTACGAGCAGTACTTC. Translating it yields CASSFRYEQYF.

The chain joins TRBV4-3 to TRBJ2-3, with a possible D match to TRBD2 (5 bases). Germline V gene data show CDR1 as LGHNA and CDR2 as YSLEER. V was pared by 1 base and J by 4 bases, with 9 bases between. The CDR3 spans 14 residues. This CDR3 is CASSQAGSADTQYF. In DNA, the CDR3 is TGCGCCAGCAGCCAAGCGGGGAGCGCAGATACGCAGTATTTT.

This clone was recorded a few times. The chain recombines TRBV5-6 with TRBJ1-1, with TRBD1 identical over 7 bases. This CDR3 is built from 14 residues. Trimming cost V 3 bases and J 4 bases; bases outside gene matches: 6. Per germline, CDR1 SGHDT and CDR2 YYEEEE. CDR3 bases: TGTGCCAGCAGCTATGACAGGGTTACCACTGAAGCTTTCTTT. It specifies CASSYDRVTTEAFF.

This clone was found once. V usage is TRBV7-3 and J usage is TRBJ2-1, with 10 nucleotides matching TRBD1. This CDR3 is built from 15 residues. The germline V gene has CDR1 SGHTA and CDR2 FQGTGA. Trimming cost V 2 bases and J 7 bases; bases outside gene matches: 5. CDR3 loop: CASSLLGTGENEQFF. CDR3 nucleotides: TGTGCCAGCAGCTTATTGGGGACAGGGGAAAATGAGCAGTTCTTC.

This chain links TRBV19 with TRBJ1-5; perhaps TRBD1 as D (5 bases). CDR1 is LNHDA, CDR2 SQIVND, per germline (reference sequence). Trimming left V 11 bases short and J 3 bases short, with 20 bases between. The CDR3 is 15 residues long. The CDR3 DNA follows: TGTGCCTCCCGAGTCTCAGGGCGATCCAATCAGCCCCAGCATTTT. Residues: CASRVSGRSNQPQHF.

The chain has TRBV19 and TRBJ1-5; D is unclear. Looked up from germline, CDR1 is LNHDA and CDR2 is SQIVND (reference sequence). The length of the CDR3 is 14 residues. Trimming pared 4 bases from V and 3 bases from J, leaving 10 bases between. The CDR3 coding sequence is TGTGCCAGTAGTAGATTCGGGTCCAATCAGCCCCAGCATTTT. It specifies CASSRFGSNQPQHF. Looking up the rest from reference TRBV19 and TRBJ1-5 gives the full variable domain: DGGITQSPKYLFRKEGQNVTLSCEQNLNHDAMYWYRQDPGQGLRLIYYSQIVNDFQKGDIAEGYSVSREKKESFPLTVTSAQKNPTAFYLCASSRFGSNQPQHFGDGTRLSIL.

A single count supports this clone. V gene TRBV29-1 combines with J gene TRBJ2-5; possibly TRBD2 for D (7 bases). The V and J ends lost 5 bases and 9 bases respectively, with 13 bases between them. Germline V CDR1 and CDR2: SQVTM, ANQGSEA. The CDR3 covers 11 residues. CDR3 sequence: CSVRVGGAQYF. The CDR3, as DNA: TGCAGCGTTCGGGTAGGGGGGGCCCAGTACTTC.

CDR3 in DNA: TGTGCCAGCAGCACCACCACAGGGGTAGGCGGTGAAAAACTGTTTTTT. Amino acids: CASSTTTGVGGEKLFF. J is TRBJ1-4 and V is TRBV6-6; the match to TRBD1 covers 7 bases. V shed 6 bases, J shed 7 bases, and the junction held 14 bases outside the gene matches. The germline V gene encodes CDR1 MNHNY and CDR2 SVGAGI (reference sequence). This CDR3 contains 16 residues.

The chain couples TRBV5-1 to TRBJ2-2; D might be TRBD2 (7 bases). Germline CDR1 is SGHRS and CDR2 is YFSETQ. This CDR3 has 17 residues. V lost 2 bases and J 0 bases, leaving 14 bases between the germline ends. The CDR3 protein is CASSFVGGPTNTGELFF. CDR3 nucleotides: TGCGCCAGCAGCTTTGTCGGGGGGCCTACGAACACCGGGGAGCTGTTTTTT.

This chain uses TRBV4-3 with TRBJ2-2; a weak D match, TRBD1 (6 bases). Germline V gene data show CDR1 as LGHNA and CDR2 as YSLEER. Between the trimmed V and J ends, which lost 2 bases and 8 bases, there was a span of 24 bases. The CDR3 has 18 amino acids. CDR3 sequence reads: CASSQTPPTGPDMGELFF. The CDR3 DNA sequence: TGCGCCAGCAGCCAAACCCCCCCCACAGGGCCGGATATGGGGGAGCTGTTTTTT.

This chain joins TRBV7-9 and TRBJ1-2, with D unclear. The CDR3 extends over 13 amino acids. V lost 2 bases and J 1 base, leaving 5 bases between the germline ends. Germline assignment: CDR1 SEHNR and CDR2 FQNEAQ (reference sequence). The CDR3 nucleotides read TGTGCCAGCAGCTTACGGGGTAACTATGGCTACACCTTC. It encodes CASSLRGNYGYTF.

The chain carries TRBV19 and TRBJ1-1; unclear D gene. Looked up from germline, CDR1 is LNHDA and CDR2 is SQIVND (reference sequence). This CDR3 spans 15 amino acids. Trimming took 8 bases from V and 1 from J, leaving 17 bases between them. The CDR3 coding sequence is TGTGCCAGTTCTCCCAGAGGTGTAAGGAACACTGAAGCTTTCTTT. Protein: CASSPRGVRNTEAFF.

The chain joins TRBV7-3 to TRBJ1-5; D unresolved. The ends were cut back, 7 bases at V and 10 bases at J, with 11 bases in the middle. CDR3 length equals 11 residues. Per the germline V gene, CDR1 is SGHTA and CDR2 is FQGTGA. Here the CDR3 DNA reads TGTGCCAGCAACCACTTAAGACCCCAGCATTTT. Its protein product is CASNHLRPQHF.

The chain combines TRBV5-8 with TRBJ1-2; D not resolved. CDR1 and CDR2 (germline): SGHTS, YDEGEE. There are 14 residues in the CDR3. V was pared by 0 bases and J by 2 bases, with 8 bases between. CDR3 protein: CASSLVGANYGYTF. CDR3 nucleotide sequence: TGTGCCAGCAGCTTGGTCGGCGCCAACTATGGCTACACCTTC.

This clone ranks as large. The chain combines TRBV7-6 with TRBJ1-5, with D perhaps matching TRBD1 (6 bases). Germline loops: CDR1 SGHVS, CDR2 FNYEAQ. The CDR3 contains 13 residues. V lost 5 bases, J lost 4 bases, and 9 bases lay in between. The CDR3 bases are TGTGCCAGCAGCAGGGGGACGAATCAGCCCCAGCATTTT. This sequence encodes CASSRGTNQPQHF.

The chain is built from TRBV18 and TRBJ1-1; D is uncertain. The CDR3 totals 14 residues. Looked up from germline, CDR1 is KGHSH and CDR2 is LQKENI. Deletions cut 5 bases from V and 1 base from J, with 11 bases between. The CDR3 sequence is CASSKGVSNTEAFF. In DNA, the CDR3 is TGTGCCAGCTCAAAGGGTGTTTCGAACACTGAAGCTTTCTTT.